This T cell receptor beta chain stems from a study of blood T cell repertoires in COVID-19. Study as a whole: The United States, Italy and Spain provided the acute and convalescent COVID-19 samples. Nucleic acid was either cDNA or gDNA, and it came from T cells, B-cell-depleted T cells, or PBMCs.

This clone was observed a single time. Trimming cost V 0 bases and J 1 base, with 5 bases left between them. Germline assignment: CDR1 SGDLS and CDR2 YYNGEE. This CDR3 is built from 14 residues. Under the authors' procedure: Scientists estimated how many nucleated cells there were by amplifying reference gene primers. Only in-frame clones appear in the TCRdb table, and some are missing; sequencing was by immunoSEQ multiplex PCR. The V and J calls and clone size are taken from that table; D and trimming were inferred from the DNA. In the table there are about 140,000 clones, more than 65% of which are singletons.

This TCR was sampled from a woman in her fifties or sixties with acute or convalescent COVID-19. Sequenced: peripheral blood. This rearrangement joins TRBV9 to TRBJ2-1; no clear D gene. Here the CDR3 reads CASSVAQSYNEQFF. The DNA of the CDR3 is TGTGCCAGCAGCGTAGCCCAGTCCTACAATGAGCAGTTCTTC.